Each of the 21 T cell receptor beta chains below was sequenced from the same sample in a study of blood T cell repertoires in COVID-19. Only in-frame clones appear in the TCRdb table, and some are missing; sequencing was by immunoSEQ multiplex PCR. The table includes approximately 280,000 clones, 89% detected once. The sequenced sample consisted of peripheral blood. The source of these receptors is a man over 45 with acute or convalescent COVID-19.

This chain uses TRBV2 with TRBJ1-4, with D possibly matching TRBD1 (5 bases). The CDR3 loop spans 14 amino acids. Trimming cost V 7 bases and J 5 bases, with 14 bases left between them. The V gene's germline CDR1 is SNHLY and CDR2 FYNNEI. The CDR3 spells CASTGQARNEKLFF. Here the CDR3 DNA reads TGTGCCAGCACAGGGCAGGCGCGGAATGAAAAACTGTTTTTT.

The rearrangement uses TRBV5-5 and TRBJ1-5; TRBD1 might be the D (5 bases). The germline gives CDR1 SGHKS, CDR2 YYEKEE (reference sequence). The CDR3 loop spans 15 amino acids. Trimming shortened V by 2 bases and J by 5 bases, and 14 bases separated the two germline ends. CDR3 sequence (DNA): TGTGCCAGCAGCTTTTCTTCGGGGGGTCATCAGCCCCAGCATTTT. This gives the protein CASSFSSGGHQPQHF.

This chain's CDR3 is CASGDNIRSYEQYF. Written as DNA, the CDR3 is TGTGCCAGTGGCGACAATATTCGGTCCTACGAGCAGTACTTC. The chain is built from TRBV19 and TRBJ2-7; D not resolved. The CDR3 covers 14 residues. Trimming shortened V by 8 bases and J by 1 base, and 15 bases separated the two germline ends. Germline V gives CDR1 LNHDA, CDR2 SQIVND (reference sequence).

The chain links TRBV12-3 or TRBV12-4 to TRBJ2-3; D is perhaps TRBD1 (6 bases). V shed 7 bases and J shed 4 bases, with 9 bases lying between them. The CDR3 consists of 12 residues. DNA for the CDR3: TGTGCCAGCACCCAGGGGTCAGATACGCAGTATTTT. This sequence encodes CASTQGSDTQYF.

In DNA, the CDR3 is TGTGCCAGCAGTTCCGGGACAGGGGACAATGAGCAGTTCTTC. Its protein is CASSSGTGDNEQFF. The V call is TRBV7-9, the J call TRBJ2-1, with 10 bases lining up with TRBD1. V lost 6 bases to trimming and J lost 5 bases; unmatched junction nucleotides: 4. The CDR3 sequence is 14 residues long. CDR1 SEHNR and CDR2 FQNEAQ come from the germline V gene (reference sequence).

This rearrangement joins TRBV20-1 to TRBJ2-1; D is unresolved. Per the germline V gene, CDR1 is DFQATT and CDR2 is SNEGSKA (reference sequence). The CDR3 contains 11 residues. V shed 7 bases and J shed 5 bases, with 9 bases lying between them. The CDR3 DNA reads as TGCAGTGGGCCCACGAACAATGAGCAGTTCTTC. This translates into CSGPTNNEQFF.

CDR3 protein: CASDRNTEAFF. CDR3 sequence (DNA): TGTGCCAGCGACAGAAACACTGAAGCTTTCTTT. This sequence joins TRBV27 and TRBJ1-1; TRBD1 might be the D (5 bases). Per the germline V gene, CDR1 is MNHEY and CDR2 is SMNVEV (reference sequence). The CDR3 is 11 amino acids. Trimming stripped 8 bases from V and 2 bases from J, with 6 bases between.

The gene calls are TRBV11-2 and TRBJ1-1; D gene uncertain. Per germline, CDR1 SGHAT and CDR2 FQNNGV. The CDR3 loop spans 15 amino acids. The ends were cut back, 5 bases at V and 3 bases at J, with 16 bases in the middle. The DNA of the CDR3 is TGTGCCAGCAGCCCCCACAACAATCCTTACACTGAAGCTTTCTTT. Translating it yields CASSPHNNPYTEAFF.

A single count supports this clone. The V and J genes are TRBV7-9 and TRBJ2-6, with 9 bases identical to TRBD1. CDR3 length: 15 residues. The V gene's germline CDR1 is SEHNR and CDR2 FQNEAQ (reference sequence). V shed 5 bases and J 8 bases; nucleotides not matched to a gene: 7. The CDR3 region is CASSLTGGESNVLTF. DNA of the CDR3: TGTGCCAGCAGCCTTACAGGGGGCGAATCCAACGTCCTGACTTTC.

This chain joins TRBV30 and TRBJ1-5, with a weak D call TRBD1 (5 bases). Germline assignment: CDR1 GTSNPN and CDR2 SVGIG (reference sequence). V gave up 2 bases and J gave up 0 bases, with 17 bases separating them. CDR3 length: 17 amino acids. DNA of the CDR3: TGTGCCTGGAGTCCTCGGACGGGACTTTATAGCAATCAGCCCCAGCATTTT. Translated: CAWSPRTGLYSNQPQHF.

The chain is built from TRBV4-1 and TRBJ2-7; weak D call: TRBD2 (6 bases). The germline CDR1 and CDR2 sequences are MGHRA and YSYEKL. The CDR3 covers 14 residues. The ends were cut back, 1 base at V and 2 bases at J, with 9 bases in the middle. This CDR3 reads CASSQGGAPYEQYF. The CDR3 region has the DNA TGCGCCAGCAGCCAAGGCGGGGCCCCCTACGAGCAGTACTTC.

The chain joins TRBV13 to TRBJ1-2; 8 bases are a match to TRBD1. CDR3 size: 14 residues. The J segment lost 7 bases and the V segment lost 4 bases, leaving 8 bases of the junction unmatched. Germline V lookup: CDR1 PRHDT, CDR2 FYEKMQ (reference sequence). The CDR3 protein is CASSSGQGTFGYTF. The CDR3 nucleotides read TGTGCCAGCAGCTCAGGACAGGGAACCTTTGGCTACACCTTC.

The chain employs TRBV7-3 and TRBJ1-5, with 9 bases lining up with TRBD1. Trimming at V came to 5 bases and at J to 9 bases, leaving 8 bases not matched to a gene. CDR3 length: 14 residues. CDR1 is SGHTA and CDR2 is FQGTGA in the germline V gene. The CDR3 protein is CASSPTGGGTPQHF. Written as DNA, the CDR3 is TGTGCCAGCAGCCCAACAGGGGGCGGGACGCCCCAGCATTTT.

The chain recombines TRBV2 with TRBJ1-2; 10 bases line up with TRBD1. Germline-derived CDR1 and CDR2 are SNHLY and FYNNEI. The trim removed 6 bases at V and 8 bases at J, leaving 3 bases unmatched. The CDR3 has 12 residues. The chain's CDR3 is CASRDRGQGYTF. The CDR3 nucleotides are TGTGCCAGCAGAGACAGGGGGCAAGGCTACACCTTC.

The chain is built from TRBV11-2 and TRBJ2-2; 10 bases fit TRBD1. Germline loops: CDR1 SGHAT, CDR2 FQNNGV. Trimming cost V 4 bases and J 3 bases; bases outside gene matches: 11. The CDR3 has 18 amino acids. CDR3 amino acids: CASSSPLTGGSYTGELFF. CDR3 nucleotides: TGTGCCAGCAGCTCCCCTCTGACAGGGGGCAGTTACACCGGGGAGCTGTTTTTT.

The rearrangement uses TRBV4-1 and TRBJ1-1, with 8 bases aligning to TRBD1. Germline loops: CDR1 MGHRA, CDR2 YSYEKL. V lost 3 bases to trimming and J lost 1 base; unmatched junction nucleotides: 4. There are 15 residues in the CDR3. CDR3 sequence (DNA): TGCGCCAGCAGCCAGACAGGGGCCGGGAACACTGAAGCTTTCTTT. Translation: CASSQTGAGNTEAFF.

Details on this clone: The same CDR3 can be traced to other DNA sequences in this sample. J is TRBJ1-5 and V is TRBV18; D uncertain. Trimming left V 3 bases short and J 5 bases short, with 8 bases between. Germline V lookup: CDR1 KGHSH, CDR2 LQKENI. This CDR3 comprises 13 residues. The CDR3 nucleotides are TGTGCCAGCTCACCGAGCGGGGATCAGCCCCAGCATTTT. Translating gives CASSPSGDQPQHF.

The genes are TRBV2 and TRBJ2-6; TRBD1 is a possible D gene (5 bases). Trimming cost V 4 bases and J 8 bases, with 6 bases left between them. CDR1 and CDR2 (germline): SNHLY, FYNNEI. CDR3 length: 12 residues. The CDR3 DNA sequence: TGTGCCAGCAGTGGGGGCTCCAACGTCCTGACTTTC. It translates to CASSGGSNVLTF.

The rearrangement uses TRBV3-1 (or the pseudogene TRBV3-2) and TRBJ1-5, with a weak D call TRBD1 (5 bases). V lost 3 bases and J 8 bases, leaving 8 bases between the germline ends. Germline CDR1 and CDR2: LGHDT and YNNKEL (reference sequence). CDR3 length equals 12 residues. The CDR3 DNA reads as TGTGCCAGCAGCCATCCGGGGGAGCCCCAGCATTTT. This encodes CASSHPGEPQHF.

J is TRBJ2-1 and V is TRBV9; 8 bases are shared with TRBD2. Germline V gives CDR1 SGDLS, CDR2 YYNGEE. The CDR3 covers 14 residues. J was trimmed by 7 bases and V by 4 bases; bases with no gene match: 7. CDR3 region: CASSPGLAGNEQFF. The CDR3 DNA reads TGTGCCAGCAGCCCCGGTTTAGCGGGGAATGAGCAGTTCTTC.

The V gene is TRBV9, the J gene TRBJ1-5; perhaps TRBD1 as D (6 bases). This CDR3 has 13 residues. The V and J ends lost 3 bases and 3 bases respectively, with 7 bases between them. CDR1 SGDLS and CDR2 YYNGEE come from the germline V gene. CDR3 DNA: TGTGCCAGCAGCGAGGGGGTCAATCAGCCCCAGCATTTT. It translates to CASSEGVNQPQHF.